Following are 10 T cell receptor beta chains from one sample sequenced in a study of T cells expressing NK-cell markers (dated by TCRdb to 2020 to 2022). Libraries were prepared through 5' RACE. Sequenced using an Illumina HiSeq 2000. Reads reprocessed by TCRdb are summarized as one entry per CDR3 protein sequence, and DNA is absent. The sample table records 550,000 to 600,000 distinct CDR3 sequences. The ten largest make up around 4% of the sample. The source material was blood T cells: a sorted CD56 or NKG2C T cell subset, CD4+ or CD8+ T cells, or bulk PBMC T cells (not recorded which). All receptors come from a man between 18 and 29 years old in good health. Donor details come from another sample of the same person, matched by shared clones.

The CDR3 loop is CASSRATDGYTF. This chain connects TRBV5-1 to TRBJ1-2. Germline values: CDR1 SGHRS, CDR2 YFSETQ. The CDR3 is 12 residues long.

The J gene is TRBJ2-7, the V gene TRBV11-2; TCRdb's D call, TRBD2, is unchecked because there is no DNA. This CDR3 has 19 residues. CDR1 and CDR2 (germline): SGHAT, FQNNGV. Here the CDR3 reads CASSLDLREGRVRSHEQYF.

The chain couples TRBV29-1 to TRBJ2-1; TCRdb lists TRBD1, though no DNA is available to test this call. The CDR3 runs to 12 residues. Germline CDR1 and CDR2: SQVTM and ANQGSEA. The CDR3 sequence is CRALRGNNEQFF.

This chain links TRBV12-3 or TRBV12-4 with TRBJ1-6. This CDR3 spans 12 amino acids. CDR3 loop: CASSIGRSPLHF.

The CDR3 loop is CASSQFSSLSRTDTQYF. V gene TRBV4-2 combines with J gene TRBJ2-3; absent DNA, TCRdb's TRBD1 call cannot be checked. The length of the CDR3 is 17 residues. The germline gives CDR1 LGHNA, CDR2 YNFKEQ.

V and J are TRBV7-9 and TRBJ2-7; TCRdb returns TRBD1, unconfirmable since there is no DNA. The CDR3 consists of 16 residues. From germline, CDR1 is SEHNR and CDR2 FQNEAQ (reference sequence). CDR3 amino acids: CASTRNRDRDNYEQYF.

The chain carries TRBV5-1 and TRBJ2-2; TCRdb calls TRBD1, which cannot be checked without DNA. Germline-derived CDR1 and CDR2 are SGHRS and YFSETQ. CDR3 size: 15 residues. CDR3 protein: CASSLDGQAIGELFF.

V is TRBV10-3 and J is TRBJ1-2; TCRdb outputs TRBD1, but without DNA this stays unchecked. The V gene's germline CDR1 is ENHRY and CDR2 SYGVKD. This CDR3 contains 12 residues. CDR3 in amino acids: CAISESQVGYTF.

This CDR3 is CATFGGEKLFF. The genes are TRBV6-6 and TRBJ1-4; TCRdb proposes TRBD1, but this gene call is untestable without DNA. CDR1 is MNHNY and CDR2 is SVGAGI in the germline V gene (reference sequence). The CDR3 covers 11 residues.

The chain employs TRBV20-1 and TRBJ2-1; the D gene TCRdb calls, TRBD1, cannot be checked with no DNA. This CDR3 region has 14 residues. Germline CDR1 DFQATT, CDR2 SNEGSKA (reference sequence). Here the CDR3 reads CSARGDISYNEQFF.